Sequencing of this T cell receptor (beta chain) was carried out in a study of cytomegalovirus exposure and HLA in healthy donors. Findings and caveats of the study: For TCR beta chains, V- and J-gene trimming was later linked to a missense DCLRE1C variant.

V dropped 1 base and J dropped 7; count of bases not matched to a gene: 1. From germline, CDR1 is LNHNV and CDR2 YYDKDF (reference sequence). The CDR3 extends over 15 amino acids. Healthy people donating bone marrow made up the donors. Notes on this clone: What it binds is not known.

Amplification used 60 Vbeta primers and 13 Jbeta primers. Profiling relied on immunoSEQ multiplex PCR, and the TCRdb table lists in-frame clones only, not all of them. The repertoire includes some 140,000 clones, roughly 80% of them detected once, and roughly 8.8% sits in the top ten. J is TRBJ2-3 and V is TRBV15, with TRBD2 matching over 14 bases. The receptor was isolated from a woman aged 45 to 65 in good health and CMV-seropositive. The sample taken for sequencing was PBMCs. The CDR3 region is CATSRGTSGRNTQYF. The CDR3, as DNA: TGTGCCACCAGCAGAGGGACTAGCGGGAGGAATACGCAGTATTTT. Looking up the rest from reference TRBV15 and TRBJ2-3 gives the full variable domain: DAMVIQNPRYQVTQFGKPVTLSCSQTLNHNVMYWYQQKSSQAPKLLFHYYDKDFNNEADTPDNFQSRRPNTSFCFLDIRSPGLGDTAMYLCATSRGTSGRNTQYFGPGTRLTVL.